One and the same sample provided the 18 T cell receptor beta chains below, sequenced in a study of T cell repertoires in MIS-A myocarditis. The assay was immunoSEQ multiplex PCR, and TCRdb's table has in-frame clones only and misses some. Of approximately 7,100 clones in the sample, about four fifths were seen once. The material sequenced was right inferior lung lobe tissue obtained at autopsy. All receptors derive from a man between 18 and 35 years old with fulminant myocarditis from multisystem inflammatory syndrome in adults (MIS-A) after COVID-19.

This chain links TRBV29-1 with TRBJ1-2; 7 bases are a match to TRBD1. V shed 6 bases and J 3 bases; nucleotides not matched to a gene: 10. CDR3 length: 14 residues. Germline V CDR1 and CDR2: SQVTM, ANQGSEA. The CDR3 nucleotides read TGCAGCGTAGATTACCGGGACAGACACTATGGCTACACCTTC. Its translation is CSVDYRDRHYGYTF.

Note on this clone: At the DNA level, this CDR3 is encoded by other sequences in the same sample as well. The CDR3, as DNA: TGTGCCAGCAGCGCGGGACCGGCGACTGAAGCTTTCTTT. Translation: CASSAGPATEAFF. This chain connects TRBV12-3 or TRBV12-4 to TRBJ1-1; a possible D gene is TRBD1 (5 bases). Trimming removed 6 bases at V and 5 bases at J, with 13 bases between. This CDR3 region has 13 residues.

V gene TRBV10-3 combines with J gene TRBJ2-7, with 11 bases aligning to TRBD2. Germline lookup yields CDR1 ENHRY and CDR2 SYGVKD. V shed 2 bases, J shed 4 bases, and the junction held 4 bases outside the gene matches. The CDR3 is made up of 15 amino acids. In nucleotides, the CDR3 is TGTGCCATCAGTGAGACTAGCGGGAGTAGGTACGAGCAGTACTTC. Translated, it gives CAISETSGSRYEQYF.

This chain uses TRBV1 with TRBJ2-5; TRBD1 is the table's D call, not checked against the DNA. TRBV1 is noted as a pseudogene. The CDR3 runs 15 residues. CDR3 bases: TGCACCAGCAGGGGAAACAGGGGGCGGGGGGAGACCCAGTACTTC. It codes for CTSRGNRGRGETQYF.

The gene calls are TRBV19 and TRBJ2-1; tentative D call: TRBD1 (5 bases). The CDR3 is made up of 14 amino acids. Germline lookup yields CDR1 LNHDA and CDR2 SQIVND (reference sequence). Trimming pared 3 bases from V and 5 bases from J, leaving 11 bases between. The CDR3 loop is CASSILDIDNEQFF. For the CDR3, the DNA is TGTGCCAGTAGTATTTTGGACATAGACAATGAGCAGTTCTTC. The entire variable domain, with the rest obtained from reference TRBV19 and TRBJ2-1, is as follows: DGGITQSPKYLFRKEGQNVTLSCEQNLNHDAMYWYRQDPGQGLRLIYYSQIVNDFQKGDIAEGYSVSREKKESFPLTVTSAQKNPTAFYLCASSILDIDNEQFFGPGTRLTVL.

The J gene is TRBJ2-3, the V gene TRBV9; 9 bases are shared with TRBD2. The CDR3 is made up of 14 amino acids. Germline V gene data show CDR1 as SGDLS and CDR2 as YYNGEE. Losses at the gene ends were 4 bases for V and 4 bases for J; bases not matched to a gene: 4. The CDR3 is CASSPGLASDTQYF. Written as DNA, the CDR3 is TGTGCCAGCAGCCCCGGACTAGCGTCAGATACGCAGTATTTT.

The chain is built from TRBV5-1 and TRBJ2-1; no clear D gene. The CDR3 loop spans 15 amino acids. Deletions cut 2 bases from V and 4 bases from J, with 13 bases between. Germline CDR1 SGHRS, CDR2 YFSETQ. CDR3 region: CASSFANSDYNEQFF. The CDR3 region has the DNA TGCGCCAGCAGCTTCGCGAATTCCGATTACAATGAGCAGTTCTTC.

The CDR3 coding sequence is TGTGCCAGCAGTGATAGTGTAGACACCGGGGAGCTGTTTTTT. It yields the protein CASSDSVDTGELFF. This chain connects TRBV2 to TRBJ2-2; D is undetermined. The V and J ends lost 3 bases and 3 bases respectively, with 8 bases between them. Looked up from germline, CDR1 is SNHLY and CDR2 is FYNNEI. The CDR3 is 14 residues long. The full variable domain, completed using reference TRBV2 and TRBJ2-2, is EPEVTQTPSHQVTQMGQEVILRCVPISNHLYFYWYRQILGQKVEFLVSFYNNEISEKSEIFDDQFSVERPDGSNFTLKIRSTKLEDSAMYFCASSDSVDTGELFFGEGSRLTVL.

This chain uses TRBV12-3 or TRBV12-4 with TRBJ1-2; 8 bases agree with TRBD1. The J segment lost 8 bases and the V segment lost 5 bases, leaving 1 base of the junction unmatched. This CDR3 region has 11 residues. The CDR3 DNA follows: TGTGCCAGCAGTAGGACAGGGGGCTACACCTTC. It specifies CASSRTGGYTF.

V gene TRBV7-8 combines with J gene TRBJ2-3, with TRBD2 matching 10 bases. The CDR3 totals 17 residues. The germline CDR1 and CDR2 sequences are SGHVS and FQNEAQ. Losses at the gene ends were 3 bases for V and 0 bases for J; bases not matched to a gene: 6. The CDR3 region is CASSFSGGPHSTDTQYF. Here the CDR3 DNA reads TGTGCCAGCAGCTTTAGCGGGGGGCCCCATAGCACAGATACGCAGTATTTT.

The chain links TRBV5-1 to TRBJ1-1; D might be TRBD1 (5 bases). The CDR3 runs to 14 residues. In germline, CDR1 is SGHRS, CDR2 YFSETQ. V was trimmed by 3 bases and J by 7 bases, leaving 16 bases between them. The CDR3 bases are TGCGCCAGCAGCTGGGGAGGGCAGGGTGGTGAAGCTTTCTTT. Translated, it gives CASSWGGQGGEAFF.

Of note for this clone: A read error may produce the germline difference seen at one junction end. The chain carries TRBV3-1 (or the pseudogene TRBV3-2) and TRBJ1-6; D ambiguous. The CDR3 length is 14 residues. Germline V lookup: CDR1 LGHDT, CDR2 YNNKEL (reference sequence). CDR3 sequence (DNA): TGTGCCAGCGGCCAAATGAGGCGGGATTCACCCCTCCACTTT. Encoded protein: CASGQMRRDSPLHF.

CDR3 DNA: TGTGCCATCAGTGAGGGACAAAGCGCGAACACCGGGGAGCTGTTTTTT. Encoded protein: CAISEGQSANTGELFF. This chain links TRBV10-3 with TRBJ2-2, with D possibly being TRBD1 (5 bases). CDR1 is ENHRY and CDR2 is SYGVKD in the germline V gene. This CDR3 region has 16 residues. V was shortened by 2 bases and J by 0 bases, with 10 bases between the two germline ends.

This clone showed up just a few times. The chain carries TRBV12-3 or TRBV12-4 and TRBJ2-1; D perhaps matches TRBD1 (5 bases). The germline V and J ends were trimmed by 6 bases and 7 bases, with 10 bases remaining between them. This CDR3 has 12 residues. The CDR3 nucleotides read TGTGCCAGCAGCGTGACAGTTAATGAGCAGTTCTTC. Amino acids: CASSVTVNEQFF.

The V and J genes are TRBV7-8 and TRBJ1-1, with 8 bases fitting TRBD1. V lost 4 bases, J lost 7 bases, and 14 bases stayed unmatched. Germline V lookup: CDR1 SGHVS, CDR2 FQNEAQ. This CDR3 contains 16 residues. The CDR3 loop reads CASSYRTGITMGEAFF. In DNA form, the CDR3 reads TGTGCCAGCAGCTACCGGACAGGGATAACGATGGGTGAAGCTTTCTTT. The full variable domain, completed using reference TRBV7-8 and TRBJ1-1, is GAGVSQSPRYKVAKRGQDVALRCDPISGHVSLFWYQQALGQGPEFLTYFQNEAQLDKSGLPSDRFFAERPEGSVSTLKIQRTQQEDSAVYLCASSYRTGITMGEAFFGQGTRLTVV.

This CDR3 is CATSGRESYSYEQYF. The DNA of the CDR3 is TGTGCCACCTCGGGACGGGAGTCCTACTCCTACGAGCAGTACTTC. The genes are TRBV28 and TRBJ2-7; weak D call: TRBD2 (6 bases). The CDR3 loop spans 15 amino acids. Deletions cut 10 bases from V and 0 bases from J, with 19 bases between. Germline V lookup: CDR1 MDHEN, CDR2 SYDVKM.

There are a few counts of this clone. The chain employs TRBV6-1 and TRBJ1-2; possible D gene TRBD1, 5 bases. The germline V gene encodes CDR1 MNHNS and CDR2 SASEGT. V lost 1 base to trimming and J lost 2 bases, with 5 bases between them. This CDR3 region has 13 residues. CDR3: CASSEEGNYGYTF. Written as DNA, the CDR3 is TGTGCCAGCAGTGAAGAGGGGAACTATGGCTACACCTTC.

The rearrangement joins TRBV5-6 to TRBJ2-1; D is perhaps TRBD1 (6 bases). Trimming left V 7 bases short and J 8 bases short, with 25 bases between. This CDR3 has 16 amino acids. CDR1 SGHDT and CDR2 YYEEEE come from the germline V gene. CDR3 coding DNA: TGTGCCAGCCGACGATCCGTGAACAGGGTATTCGATGAGCAGTTCTTC. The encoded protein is CASRRSVNRVFDEQFF.